The entry that follows covers one TCR beta chain sequence. One entry per CDR3 protein, called by TCRdb with MiXCR from the RT-PCR reads. The sample contains about a million distinct CDR3 sequences, more than 15% of which appear only once. The data belong to a study of patients and donors after allogeneic stem cell transplantation. The ends lost 0 bases at V and 5 bases at J; junction bases unmatched: 5. The CDR3 contains 16 residues. Germline lookup yields CDR1 SGHRS and CDR2 YFSETQ. Material: blood, either unsorted or a sorted T cell fraction (not recorded which). V usage is TRBV5-1 and J usage is TRBJ2-2; 9 bases are shared with TRBD1. This TCR was recovered from a human donor who was either an allogeneic HSCT recipient or a stem cell or donor lymphocyte infusion donor (not recorded which). It is not recorded whose cells these are; they may come from a transplant donor. Written as DNA, the CDR3 is TGCGCCAGCAGCTTGGTATGGACAGGGGTAACCGGGGAGCTGTTTTTT. Residues: CASSLVWTGVTGELFF.